This T cell receptor (beta chain) derives from a study of patients and donors after allogeneic stem cell transplantation. V trimming: 4 bases; J trimming: 0 bases; junction bases outside the gene matches: 2. CDR3 length: 15 residues. The germline V gene has CDR1 MNHEY and CDR2 SMNVEV (reference sequence). This clonotype was picked up a small number of times. TCRdb reprocessed the RT-PCR reads via MiXCR and lists one record per CDR3 protein. The table lists roughly 150,000 distinct CDR3 sequences, 24% of them singletons. Sequencing input: blood, either unsorted or a sorted T cell fraction (not recorded which). This sequence joins TRBV27 and TRBJ1-4, with 7 positions matching TRBD1. The source is a human donor who was either an allogeneic HSCT recipient or a stem cell or donor lymphocyte infusion donor (not recorded which). It is not recorded whose cells these are; they may come from a transplant donor. DNA for the CDR3: TGTGCCAGCAGTTCCACAGGGGCAACTAATGAAAAACTGTTTTTT. Its translation is CASSSTGATNEKLFF.